This T cell receptor (beta chain) was found in a study of blood T cell repertoires in COVID-19. In the study overall: Specimens from acute and convalescent COVID-19 originated in the United States, Italy and Spain. From T cells, B-cell-depleted T cells, or PBMCs came the material, which was cDNA or gDNA.

In the original processing: Estimates of nucleated cell counts were drawn from the amplification of reference gene primers. TCRdb's table, derived via immunoSEQ multiplex PCR, lists solely in-frame clones and lacks some. Clonal size and the V and J genes are those of that table, whereas D and trimming came from the DNA. The data hold around 100,000 clones, with roughly 80% observed a single time. The TCR was taken from a man in his forties or fifties with active or convalescent COVID-19. Sequencing was performed on peripheral blood.

CDR3 in amino acids: CASSTILAGEYEQYF. The DNA of the CDR3 is TGTGCCAGTAGTACGATACTAGCGGGGGAATACGAGCAGTACTTC. The V call is TRBV19, the J call TRBJ2-7; 11 bases align to TRBD2. After removal of 4 bases from V and 4 bases from J, the junction contained 6 bases not matched to a gene. Germline V CDR1 and CDR2: LNHDA, SQIVND (reference sequence). The length of the CDR3 is 15 residues.